This T cell receptor (beta chain) came from a study of regulatory T cells in long-lasting Graves disease. Study information: Persistent Graves' disease meant over 5 years of antithyroid drugs with positive TSH receptor antibodies. Findings of the study overall: Persistent disease preferred TRBV28, TRBJ1-2 and TRBJ2-5; new disease, TRBV20-1 and TRBJ2-1. Persistent Graves' disease cases displayed lower TCR diversity than newly diagnosed ones.

CDR1 and CDR2 (germline): SQVTM, ANQGSEA. V was clipped by 3 bases and J by 3 bases, with 2 bases between them. The CDR3 contains 11 residues. This clonotype was seen a few times. Its antigen is as yet unknown. The authors built TCR beta libraries using iRepertoire HTBI primers and Arm-PCR of CDR3 regions. As processed by the authors: From all samples, identification returned some 15 TRBJ and approximately 67 TRBV segments. TCRdb recomputed calls from the multiplex PCR reads with MiXCR, one row per CDR3 protein. The V and J calls and clone size come from TCRdb's table, not from the authors' own analysis. This table has under 500,000 distinct CDR3 sequences, around 20% appearing once. The time point here: persistent/refractory GD, antithyroid drugs over 5 years with positive TRAb. Preparation of the TCR library used RNA extracted from PBMCs.

This TCR came from a female donor with Graves disease. Source: peripheral blood mononuclear cells (PBMCs), taken when the disease was refractory, from a patient treated with antithyroid drugs. The chain combines TRBV29-1 with TRBJ2-2; D gene ambiguous. CDR3 sequence (DNA): TGCAGCGTTGAGGACACCGGGGAGCTGTTTTTT. Translating gives CSVEDTGELFF.